The TCR beta chain described here comes from a study of regulatory T cells in long-lasting Graves disease. Germline loops: CDR1 MNHNS, CDR2 SASEGT. Germline trimming cut 5 bases from V and 4 bases from J; bases unmatched to any gene: 7. This CDR3 has 14 amino acids. Time point in this sample: persistent/refractory GD, antithyroid drugs over 5 years with positive TRAb. PBMCs provided the RNA from which the TCR library was made. With iRepertoire HTBI primers and Arm-PCR of CDR3 regions, TCR beta libraries were built. TCRdb re-analysed the multiplex PCR reads in MiXCR, keeping a single row per CDR3 protein. Of about 470,000 distinct CDR3 sequences listed, less than 25% are singletons. This clonotype has just a few counts.

This receptor was identified in a female donor with Graves disease. The chain is built from TRBV6-1 and TRBJ1-1; 7 positions match TRBD1. Sequencing was performed on peripheral blood mononuclear cells (PBMCs), taken when the disease was refractory, from a patient treated with antithyroid drugs. The CDR3 region is CASSRTGDGTEAFF. CDR3 sequence (DNA): TGTGCCAGCAGTAGAACAGGGGACGGCACTGAAGCTTTCTTT.